The 18 T cell receptor beta chains presented below share a single source sample, sequenced in a study of blood T cell repertoires in COVID-19. Measured with immunoSEQ multiplex PCR; TCRdb has only the in-frame clones, and not every one. The table has 210,000 or so clones, 80% seen once. Sequencing was performed on PBMCs or T cells enriched from blood (not recorded which). The receptor source for this set is a man aged 30 to 39 with acute COVID-19.

The genes are TRBV5-5 and TRBJ1-4, with a tentative D call TRBD1 (6 bases). Germline V CDR1 and CDR2: SGHKS, YYEKEE (reference sequence). V shed 4 bases and J shed 8 bases, with 15 bases lying between them. CDR3 length: 14 amino acids. The CDR3 nucleotides are TGTGCCAGCAGCCCCAGGGGCGGACTCGAAAAACTGTTTTTT. Translation gives CASSPRGGLEKLFF.

V and J are TRBV9 and TRBJ2-6, with 7 bases that match TRBD2. This CDR3 region has 19 residues. V was pared by 0 bases and J by 1 base, with 10 bases of the junction left unmatched. Germline assignment: CDR1 SGDLS and CDR2 YYNGEE. Here the CDR3 reads CASSVGWSGELSGANVLTF. CDR3 bases: TGTGCCAGCAGCGTAGGATGGAGCGGGGAACTATCTGGGGCCAACGTCCTGACTTTC.

This rearrangement joins TRBV5-5 to TRBJ2-3; TRBD2 matches at 11 bases. Germline CDR1 SGHKS, CDR2 YYEKEE (reference sequence). V lost 0 bases, J lost 4 bases, and 10 bases stayed unmatched. The CDR3 runs 18 residues. The CDR3 nucleotides read TGTGCCAGCAGCTTGGTGGGTAGCGGGGGGGCCAGGGCAGATACGCAGTATTTT. Translated: CASSLVGSGGARADTQYF.

The V and J genes are TRBV5-1 and TRBJ1-1; 10 positions agree with TRBD1. From germline, CDR1 is SGHRS and CDR2 YFSETQ. The CDR3 contains 15 residues. V lost 3 bases, J lost 4 bases, and 6 bases stayed unmatched. The CDR3 bases are TGCGCCAGCAGCTCGGGGACAGGGGACATCACTGAAGCTTTCTTT. This sequence encodes CASSSGTGDITEAFF.

The rearrangement links TRBV19 to TRBJ1-1; D is ambiguous. This CDR3 spans 14 amino acids. Between the trimmed V and J ends, which lost 9 bases and 4 bases, there was a span of 18 bases. Germline V gives CDR1 LNHDA, CDR2 SQIVND (reference sequence). The CDR3 reads CASTSGVWSTEAFF. The DNA of the CDR3 is TGTGCCAGCACAAGCGGGGTGTGGAGCACTGAAGCTTTCTTT.

The rearrangement uses TRBV28 and TRBJ1-2; 9 positions match TRBD1. J lost 8 bases, V lost 7 bases, and 14 bases had no gene match. Germline assignment: CDR1 MDHEN and CDR2 SYDVKM. The CDR3 extends over 15 amino acids. The CDR3 sequence is CASNPGQGPVWGYTF. The CDR3 region has the DNA TGTGCCAGCAACCCGGGACAGGGCCCCGTTTGGGGCTACACCTTC.

This sequence joins TRBV2 and TRBJ2-3, with TRBD1 identical over 7 bases. Germline CDR1 is SNHLY and CDR2 is FYNNEI. J gave up 6 bases and V 10 bases, and 7 bases lay outside the gene matches. CDR3 length equals 12 residues. This CDR3 reads CANRGVLDTQYF. In nucleotides, the CDR3 is TGTGCCAACAGGGGAGTATTGGATACGCAGTATTTT.

This rearrangement joins TRBV28 to TRBJ1-3, with D possibly matching TRBD1 (6 bases). Per the germline V gene, CDR1 is MDHEN and CDR2 is SYDVKM. The germline V and J ends were trimmed by 5 bases and 4 bases, with 21 bases remaining between them. The CDR3 sequence is 17 residues long. This CDR3 reads CASSTNGGGRRGNTIYF. CDR3 bases: TGTGCCAGCAGTACCAACGGCGGGGGGCGCCGAGGAAACACCATATATTTT.

The V and J genes are TRBV18 and TRBJ1-4, with D possibly TRBD1 on 5 matching bases. V dropped 6 bases and J dropped 0 bases, with 11 bases sitting between them. Germline assignment: CDR1 KGHSH and CDR2 LQKENI. The CDR3 runs to 15 residues. This CDR3 reads CASSEAGATNEKLFF. The CDR3 DNA sequence: TGTGCCAGCTCTGAGGCGGGGGCAACTAATGAAAAACTGTTTTTT.

The rearrangement uses TRBV18 and TRBJ1-2, with TRBD1 identical over 7 bases. Losses at the gene ends were 5 bases for V and 1 base for J; bases not matched to a gene: 4. Germline CDR1 and CDR2: KGHSH and LQKENI. The CDR3 runs 14 residues. CDR3 in amino acids: CASSTTGDNYGYTF. The CDR3 DNA reads TGTGCCAGCTCAACTACAGGGGATAACTATGGCTACACCTTC.

Here the CDR3 DNA reads TGTGCCGGGAAGGGGGACACTGGAAACACCATATATTTT. Translated, it gives CAGKGDTGNTIYF. The chain couples TRBV28 to TRBJ1-3, with a weak D call TRBD1 (6 bases). This CDR3 region has 13 residues. Germline lookup yields CDR1 MDHEN and CDR2 SYDVKM. V lost 11 bases and J lost 2, with 13 bases in between.

This sequence joins TRBV2 and TRBJ1-5, with D perhaps TRBD1 (5 bases). The germline V and J ends were trimmed by 6 bases and 3 bases, with 15 bases remaining between them. CDR3 length: 15 amino acids. Germline V gene data show CDR1 as SNHLY and CDR2 as FYNNEI. The CDR3 region has the DNA TGTGCCAGCAGGAAGGGGTCTCCAACCAATCAGCCCCAGCATTTT. Protein sequence: CASRKGSPTNQPQHF.

CDR3: CASVLEGWGYTF. In DNA, the CDR3 is TGTGCCTCGGTCCTCGAGGGCTGGGGCTACACCTTC. V is TRBV30 and J is TRBJ1-2; D remains ambiguous. The CDR3 is 12 amino acids. Germline lookup yields CDR1 GTSNPN and CDR2 SVGIG (reference sequence). Trimming removed 7 bases from V and 8 bases from J, with 17 bases in between.

The chain's CDR3 is CASREGQLLNTEAFF. DNA of the CDR3: TGCGCCAGCCGCGAAGGACAGCTCCTGAACACTGAAGCTTTCTTT. This chain connects TRBV10-2 to TRBJ1-1, with D possibly TRBD1 on 6 matching bases. CDR1 is WSHSY, CDR2 SAAADI, per germline. CDR3 size: 15 residues. Trimming removed 8 bases from V and 0 bases from J, with 16 bases in between.

The chain links TRBV2 to TRBJ2-1; D is undetermined. This CDR3 is built from 13 residues. Germline lookup yields CDR1 SNHLY and CDR2 FYNNEI. V lost 2 bases and J lost 4, with 6 bases in between. The CDR3 DNA follows: TGTGCCAGCAGTGAACTTTCTTACAATGAGCAGTTCTTC. The encoded protein is CASSELSYNEQFF.

This rearrangement joins TRBV7-9 to TRBJ1-1, with unresolved D. This CDR3 region has 14 residues. In germline, CDR1 is SEHNR, CDR2 FQNEAQ (reference sequence). Trimming stripped 5 bases from V and 2 bases from J, with 12 bases between. In DNA form, the CDR3 reads TGTGCCAGCAGCCCCACCGCCCTAAACACTGAAGCTTTCTTT. Translation gives CASSPTALNTEAFF.

The gene calls are TRBV4-1 and TRBJ1-2; 8 positions agree with TRBD1. The CDR3 consists of 15 residues. After removal of 3 bases from V and 2 bases from J, the junction contained 5 bases not matched to a gene. CDR1 is MGHRA and CDR2 is YSYEKL in the germline V gene. The CDR3 DNA reads TGCGCCAGCAGCCAGCGCCAGGGGGCGAACTATGGCTACACCTTC. As protein: CASSQRQGANYGYTF.

The chain carries TRBV5-1 and TRBJ2-7; 8 bases are a match to TRBD1. Germline loops: CDR1 SGHRS, CDR2 YFSETQ. The junction had 8 bases not matched to a gene; V was cut back by 4 bases and J by 5 bases. The CDR3 loop spans 14 amino acids. CDR3 coding DNA: TGCGCCAGCAGCCTCGGACAGGGTGAAGACGAGCAGTACTTC. It specifies CASSLGQGEDEQYF.